One T cell receptor beta chain is described in this entry. Its matching antigen is unknown. This record comes from a study of CD8 T cells in ankylosing spondylitis. Points from the study as a whole: A motif of fewer than ten highly homologous TCR beta variants was seen as apparently characteristic of ankylosing spondylitis blood. Matched synovial fluid from ankylosing spondylitis patients was reported to be enriched for disease-linked clones.

Library preparation for TCR beta used quantitative 5'-RACE with molecular barcodes. TCRdb processed the 5' RACE reads anew with MiXCR; each CDR3 protein has one entry. The sample includes roughly 440,000 distinct CDR3 sequences, 17% of them seen just once. The V end lost 4 bases, the J end lost 4 bases, and 17 bases lay between the germline ends. The CDR3 length is 15 residues. Germline-derived CDR1 and CDR2 are DFQATT and SNEGSKA (reference sequence). This TCR was sampled from a male donor with ankylosing spondylitis. J is TRBJ1-5 and V is TRBV20-1; D not certain. Sequenced: blood, either unsorted or a sorted T cell fraction (not recorded which). This CDR3 reads CSATSTTGRNQPQHF. The CDR3 DNA reads as TGCAGTGCTACCTCTACGACCGGAAGGAATCAGCCCCAGCATTTT.